This TCR beta chain appears in the sequencing data of a study of cytomegalovirus exposure and HLA in healthy donors. Whole-study context: The roughly 670 first-cohort repertoires shared a platform with the roughly 110 validation repertoires, as reported in a later analysis. Broader study findings: In a later analysis, first-cohort TCR clusters were found to tend to co-occur in the 120 or so validation repertoires.

With respect to this clone: Its antigen is unknown.

Libraries were prepared by immunoSEQ multiplex PCR; TCRdb keeps only in-frame clonotypes and omits some of them. The sample has 150,000 to 200,000 clones; 75% to 95% are singletons. The germline V gene has CDR1 MNHNS and CDR2 SASEGT. This CDR3 contains 14 residues. Trimming took off 3 bases at V and 10 bases at J, with 16 bases between the two ends. This receptor was taken from a woman aged 18-35 years in good health and CMV-seropositive. Source material: PBMCs. This sequence joins TRBV6-1 and TRBJ1-5; weak D call: TRBD1 (5 bases). For the CDR3, the DNA is TGTGCCAGCAGTGAGCTCGGCAGCAGGGCACCCCAGCATTTT. Translated: CASSELGSRAPQHF.